This TCR beta chain stems from a study of response to subunit inactivated influenza vaccine (dated by TCRdb to 2016 to 2019). In terms of the full investigation: Deep quantitative profiling of the T cell receptor repertoire was used in the study to follow responses to a trivalent subunit inactivated influenza vaccine.

From V the trimming removes 6 bases and from J it removes 4 bases, while the gene matches leave 10 bases of the junction unaccounted for. The germline V gene yields SGHTA for CDR1 and FQGNSA for CDR2. The CDR3 runs 16 amino acids, cysteine and phenylalanine included. The sequence is cut down to CDR3 DNA, 48 bases in frame from base 1. What the work shows at the level of the full study, not this receptor alone: According to the authors, only a limited number of new T cells may be recruited by each seasonal influenza vaccination.

In regard to this clonotype: Its specific antigen is unknown. There are no base qualities to consult, and no much larger clone falls within one base.

Preparation of the library involved RT-PCR. The instrument given in TCRdb is Illumina HiSeq 2500. Starting from the raw public reads, TCRdb applied fastp trimming at Q25, assembled clones with MiXCR and retained in-frame beta chains. Rows merge per CDR3 protein into single entries with the most common DNA and genes. The sample data list over 650,000 distinct CDR3 sequences, and about 18% of these were observed just once. Around 9.9% of the sample belongs to the ten largest clones. Sample: PBMCs from blood, taken 4 to 6 days after vaccination. This TCR came from a man aged 50-60 years who received an inactivated influenza vaccine. Donor details come from another sample of the same person, matched by shared clones. The chain couples TRBV7-2 to TRBJ1-5; TRBD1 fits 9 bases in the junction. The nucleotides read TGTGCCAGCAGGCTACAGGGGGCGGGTAGTAATCAGCCCCAGCATTTT. Translated, this is CASRLQGAGSNQPQHF.